The 12 T cell receptor beta chains below were found in one sample sequenced in a study of T cells in Graves' hyperthyroidism and ophthalmopathy. Researchers took RNA transcripts and amplified the TCR beta CDR3 regions from them. The HTBI set primed first-round TCR CDR3 RT-PCR. TCRdb reanalysed the multiplex PCR reads using MiXCR and keeps one entry per CDR3 protein. The sample yields around 700,000 distinct CDR3 sequences, 18% seen once. Specimen: blood. The receptors were sampled from a woman aged 50 to 60 with Graves' hyperthyroidism that later progressed to Graves' ophthalmopathy.

The chain combines TRBV3-1 with TRBJ1-5; D possibly corresponds to TRBD1 (5 bases). This CDR3 spans 15 amino acids. Trimming took 4 bases from V and 4 from J, leaving 14 bases between them. Germline V gives CDR1 LGHDT, CDR2 YNNKEL (reference sequence). In nucleotides, the CDR3 is TGTGCCAGCAGCCCTCGTCCGGGGGGGAATCAGCCCCAGCATTTT. It yields the protein CASSPRPGGNQPQHF.

This rearrangement joins TRBV11-2 to TRBJ2-2, with D possibly TRBD1 on 5 matching bases. The germline V and J ends were trimmed by 5 bases and 1 base, with 14 bases remaining between them. CDR3 size: 16 residues. Per germline, CDR1 SGHAT and CDR2 FQNNGV. CDR3: CASSPFGQGNTGELFF. Here the CDR3 DNA reads TGTGCCAGCAGCCCCTTCGGCCAGGGGAACACCGGGGAGCTGTTTTTT.

This clonotype showed up many times. CDR3 in amino acids: CASSLSWDTLRRHTEAFF. The CDR3 coding sequence is TGTGCCAGCAGCTTATCTTGGGACACCCTAAGGAGGCACACTGAAGCTTTCTTT. The chain is built from TRBV11-2 and TRBJ1-1, with TRBD1 as a possible D gene (6 bases). There are 18 residues in the CDR3. Germline V gives CDR1 SGHAT, CDR2 FQNNGV. V was trimmed by 2 bases and J by 3 bases, leaving 22 bases between them.

In this sample, this clonotype turned up a few times. The chain carries TRBV20-1 and TRBJ1-4, with D maybe TRBD1 (5 bases). Germline V gene sequence: CDR1 DFQATT, CDR2 SNEGSKA (reference sequence). The ends were cut back, 3 bases at V and 12 bases at J, with 17 bases in the middle. There are 13 residues in the CDR3. The CDR3 sequence is CSASSGPRRQLFF. CDR3 bases: TGCAGTGCTAGCTCGGGACCAAGGAGGCAACTGTTTTTT.

This chain uses TRBV6-2 or TRBV6-3 with TRBJ2-3, with TRBD2 matching over 14 bases. CDR1 is MNHEY and CDR2 is SVGEGT in the germline V gene. J gave up 2 bases and V 6 bases, and 13 bases lay outside the gene matches. CDR3 length: 19 residues. The CDR3 coding sequence is TGTGCCAGCAGCCCCCCCCCCCGGACTAGCGGGGGGACCACAGATACGCAGTATTTT. Its translation is CASSPPPRTSGGTTDTQYF.

This chain links TRBV30 with TRBJ1-5; D unclear. Germline V gives CDR1 GTSNPN, CDR2 SVGIG (reference sequence). There are 13 residues in the CDR3. Trimming took off 0 bases at V and 7 bases at J, with 10 bases between the two ends. In DNA form, the CDR3 reads TGTGCCTGGAGTGTTCCGGGGAACCAGCCCCAGCATTTT. As protein: CAWSVPGNQPQHF.

A few counts support this clonotype. The chain joins TRBV14 to TRBJ2-2; D remains unclear. The CDR3 runs 15 residues. The germline V gene encodes CDR1 SGHDN and CDR2 FVKESK. The ends were cut back, 0 bases at V and 4 bases at J, with 9 bases in the middle. This CDR3 reads CASSQESPSTGELFF. CDR3 nucleotide sequence: TGTGCCAGCAGCCAAGAGAGTCCGTCCACCGGGGAGCTGTTTTTT.

The count of this clonotype is one. Since a much larger clone is just one base distant, this may be a read error. This rearrangement joins TRBV5-1 to TRBJ2-3; TRBD1 matches 8 bases. Per the germline V gene, CDR1 is SGHRS and CDR2 is YFSETQ. The CDR3 contains 15 residues. The CDR3 DNA reads TGCGCCGGCAGCTTTTCCGGGACAGGCTCGGATACGCAGTATTTT. Translated, it gives CAGSFSGTGSDTQYF.

This rearrangement joins TRBV29-1 to TRBJ1-2, with a weak D call TRBD1 (5 bases). CDR1 and CDR2 (germline): SQVTM, ANQGSEA. The CDR3 loop spans 11 amino acids. With 7 bases removed from V and 8 bases from J, the gap between germline ends came to 14 bases. CDR3 residues: CSAGAQGGYTF. CDR3 nucleotide sequence: TGCAGCGCCGGCGCCCAGGGCGGCTACACCTTC.

This clonotype was detected ten times or more. The J gene is TRBJ2-3, the V gene TRBV7-8; 13 bases line up with TRBD2. In germline, CDR1 is SGHVS, CDR2 FQNEAQ. V shed 6 bases, J shed 3 bases, and the junction held 18 bases outside the gene matches. The CDR3 is 20 residues long. The CDR3: CASRPTRPGLAGKETDTQYF. CDR3 bases: TGTGCCAGCAGACCTACGAGACCGGGACTAGCGGGGAAAGAGACAGATACGCAGTATTTT.

About this clonotype itself: A much larger clone sits a single nucleotide away, making a read error possible. The rearrangement joins TRBV12-3 or TRBV12-4 to TRBJ1-5; tentatively, D is TRBD1 (5 bases). The CDR3 spans 14 residues. CDR3 sequence reads: CASSFGTTNRPQHF. The CDR3 DNA follows: TGTGCCAGCAGTTTCGGGACGACAAATCGGCCCCAGCATTTT.

In this sample, this clonotype turned up a few times. The V and J genes are TRBV7-6 and TRBJ2-7, with 9 nucleotides matching TRBD1. V lost 5 bases to trimming and J lost 5 bases; unmatched junction nucleotides: 13. Looked up from germline, CDR1 is SGHVS and CDR2 is FNYEAQ. The CDR3 totals 16 residues. CDR3 sequence: CASSTSRGTGMDEQYF. The DNA for the CDR3 is TGTGCCAGCAGCACCTCGCGCGGGACAGGGATGGACGAGCAGTACTTC.